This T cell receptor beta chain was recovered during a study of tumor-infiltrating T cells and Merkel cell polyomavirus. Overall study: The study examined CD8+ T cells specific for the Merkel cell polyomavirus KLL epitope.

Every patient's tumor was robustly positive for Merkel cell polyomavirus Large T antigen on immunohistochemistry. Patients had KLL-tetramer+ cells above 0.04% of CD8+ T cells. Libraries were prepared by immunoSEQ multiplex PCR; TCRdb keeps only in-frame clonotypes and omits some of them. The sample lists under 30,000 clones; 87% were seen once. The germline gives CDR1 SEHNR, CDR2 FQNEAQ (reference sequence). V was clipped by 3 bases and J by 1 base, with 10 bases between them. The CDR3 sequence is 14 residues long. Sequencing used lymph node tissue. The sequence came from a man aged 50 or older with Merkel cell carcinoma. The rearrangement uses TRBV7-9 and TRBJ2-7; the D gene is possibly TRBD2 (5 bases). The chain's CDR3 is CASSFQRKSYEQYF. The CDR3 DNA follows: TGTGCCAGCAGCTTTCAGCGGAAGTCCTACGAGCAGTACTTC. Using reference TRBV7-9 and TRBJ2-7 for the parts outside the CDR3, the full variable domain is DTGVSQNPRHKITKRGQNVTFRCDPISEHNRLYWYRQTLGQGPEFLTYFQNEAQLEKSRLLSDRFSAERPKGSFSTLEIQRTEQGDSAMYLCASSFQRKSYEQYFGPGTRLTVT.